The rows below give T cell receptor beta chains drawn from one sample of a study of cytomegalovirus exposure and HLA in healthy donors. TCRdb keeps only in-frame clones here, not all; method: immunoSEQ multiplex PCR. The profile covers about 90,000 clones, with approximately 60% appearing a single time and 20% to 25% taken by the ten largest. The sequenced material came from PBMCs. All receptors derive from a woman between 50 and 59 years old in good health and CMV-seropositive. CDR3s include the opening cysteine and the closing phenylalanine or tryptophan. D genes are given only for firm matches. Expanded clones get a size class; other rows say once, few or many, or leave the size out.

clone size,V gene,J gene,D gene,CDR3 DNA,CDR3 protein
-,TRBV28,TRBJ1-3,-,TGTGCCAGCACCCCCCCCGGCTCTGGAAACACCATATATTTT,CASTPPGSGNTIYF
-,TRBV5-8,TRBJ2-7,-,TGTGCCAGCAGCTCCCTCCGACTGACGAGCTCCTACGAGCAGTACTTC,CASSSLRLTSSYEQYF
once,TRBV18,TRBJ1-2,TRBD1,TGTGCCAGCTCACCTGACAGGGGGCTGACCCTCTATGGCTACACCTTC,CASSPDRGLTLYGYTF
-,TRBV5-4,TRBJ2-7,TRBD1,TGTGCCAGCAGCTACGGGACAGGCTACGAGCAGTACTTC,CASSYGTGYEQYF
-,TRBV7-9,TRBJ2-3,-,TGTGCCAGCAGCTTTGGTAATAGCCCGGGCACAGATACGCAGTATTTT,CASSFGNSPGTDTQYF
few,TRBV28,TRBJ1-2,-,TGTGCCAGCAGTCCCACAGGAAACTATGGCTACACCTTC,CASSPTGNYGYTF
-,TRBV5-6,TRBJ2-2,-,TGTGCCAGCAGCATCGACAGGAGGCAGAACACCGGGGAGCTGTTTTTT,CASSIDRRQNTGELFF
-,TRBV5-6,TRBJ1-6,-,TGTGCCAGCAGCCCCCGACAGGCTCTCAGGAGCTCCTATAATTCACCCCTCCACTTT,CASSPRQALRSSYNSPLHF
few,TRBV5-4,TRBJ2-5,TRBD1,TGTGCCAGCAGCCGTGGACAGGGGGTCGAAGAGACCCAGTACTTC,CASSRGQGVEETQYF
-,TRBV7-7,TRBJ2-3,TRBD2,TGTGCCAGCATCGTATCGGCGGGGGGCCGTCGTGATGACACAGATACGCAGTATTTT,CASIVSAGGRRDDTDTQYF
once,TRBV28,TRBJ2-7,TRBD1,TGTGCCAGCAGTTTACTCAGCGCAGGGGGCGGTTACGAGCAGTACTTC,CASSLLSAGGGYEQYF
few,TRBV4-3,TRBJ1-1,TRBD1,TGCGCCAGCAGCCGCATACAGGGGGCGGGCACTGAAGCTTTCTTT,CASSRIQGAGTEAFF
few,TRBV4-3,TRBJ1-6,TRBD1,TGCGCCAGCAGCCAGAAAGGACAGGGCTCCTATAATTCACCCCTCCACTTT,CASSQKGQGSYNSPLHF
-,TRBV28,TRBJ2-7,TRBD1,TGTGCCAGCGACGCCAGACAGGGATCCTACGAGCAGTACTTC,CASDARQGSYEQYF
-,TRBV13,TRBJ1-1,TRBD1,TGTGCCAGCAGCTGGAGATCCGCAGGGGGCTCTGAAGCTTTCTTT,CASSWRSAGGSEAFF
few,TRBV30,TRBJ2-5,-,TGTGCCTGGTGCCCCCTCCAAGTGACAGAGGAAGAGACCCAGTACTTC,CAWCPLQVTEEETQYF
-,TRBV6-1,TRBJ2-1,-,TGTGCCAGCAGTGGTACTAATCTGGGGGGTAATGAGCAGTTCTTC,CASSGTNLGGNEQFF
-,TRBV7-8,TRBJ2-1,TRBD1,TGTGCCAGCAGCTCGGACAGGCCCAATGAGCAGTTCTTC,CASSSDRPNEQFF
-,TRBV5-6,TRBJ1-6,TRBD1,TGTGCCAGCAGCCCCGCGACAGGGGAACTACATTCACCCCTCCACTTT,CASSPATGELHSPLHF
-,TRBV11-1,TRBJ2-1,TRBD1,TGTGCCAGCAGCCCGTTACAGGGGGTCCGATACAATGAGCAGTTCTTC,CASSPLQGVRYNEQFF
few,TRBV7-9,TRBJ1-2,TRBD1,TGTGCCAGCAGCTTAGTTGGGGACAGCTATGGCTACACCTTC,CASSLVGDSYGYTF
-,TRBV30,TRBJ1-1,-,TGTGCCTGGAGTGTACGTCGCAGAAACGGGACTGAAGCTTTCTTT,CAWSVRRRNGTEAFF
-,TRBV30,TRBJ1-1,-,TGTGCCTGGAATTATGGGGGGACTGAAGCTTTCTTT,CAWNYGGTEAFF
few,TRBV4-2,TRBJ2-3,TRBD2,TGTGCCAGCAGCCACAGACTAGCGGGGAACACAGATACGCAGTATTTT,CASSHRLAGNTDTQYF
once,TRBV4-3,TRBJ2-3,-,TGCGCCAGCAGCGAGGAGGGGGGGGACACAGATACGCAGTATTTT,CASSEEGGDTDTQYF
-,TRBV28,TRBJ2-7,TRBD2,TGTGCCGGGGGGGGGACGGACCCCCCCTACGAGCAGTACTTC,CAGGGTDPPYEQYF
-,TRBV7-2,TRBJ2-7,-,TGTGCCAGCAGCTCGGAAGGGGTAACCTACGAGCAGTACTTC,CASSSEGVTYEQYF
few,TRBV28,TRBJ2-3,-,TGTGCCAGCAGTTTTTCATTCGGGGATGAAACTAGCACAGATACGCAGTATTTT,CASSFSFGDETSTDTQYF
-,TRBV2,TRBJ2-1,TRBD2,TGTGCCAGCAGTTTAGCGGGGGGTACATTGGAGCAGTTCTTC,CASSLAGGTLEQFF
once,TRBV4-2,TRBJ1-5,-,TGTGCCAGCAGCTGGACAGAAGATAGCAATCAGCCCCAGCATTTT,CASSWTEDSNQPQHF
-,TRBV7-3,TRBJ2-3,-,TGTGCCAGCAGCCGCCTCGCGGGCGCCACAGATACGCAGTATTTT,CASSRLAGATDTQYF
-,TRBV2,TRBJ1-1,-,TGTGCCAGCGGTGTGGTAGAGGCTTTCTTT,CASGVVEAFF
-,TRBV7-7,TRBJ2-3,-,TGTGCCAGCAGCTTATCCGGGACAGATACGCAGTATTTT,CASSLSGTDTQYF
-,TRBV6-6,TRBJ1-4,-,TGTGCCAGCAGCCGCGGGGCTAATGAAAAACTGTTTTTT,CASSRGANEKLFF
-,TRBV7-9,TRBJ2-2,-,TGTGCCAGCAGCTTCGGGGAGAGCACCGGGGAGCTGTTTTTT,CASSFGESTGELFF
-,TRBV28,TRBJ1-1,-,TGTGCCAGCAGTTACCCCAGGGAGAACACTGAAGCTTTCTTT,CASSYPRENTEAFF
-,TRBV7-9,TRBJ2-3,TRBD2,TGTGCCAGCAGCCCGCAACTAGCGGGGGGTTGGGATACGCAGTATTTT,CASSPQLAGGWDTQYF
-,TRBV13,TRBJ2-1,-,TGTGCCAGCAGCTTACTCTCCGGGACAAGCTCCTACAATGAGCAGTTCTTC,CASSLLSGTSSYNEQFF
few,TRBV29-1,TRBJ2-1,-,TGCAGCGGAGCTAGGGAGTACTACAATGAGCAGTTCTTC,CSGAREYYNEQFF
few,TRBV11-2,TRBJ1-1,-,TGTGCCAGCAGATCAGACAGTAACACTGAAGCTTTCTTT,CASRSDSNTEAFF
-,TRBV28,TRBJ2-1,-,TGTGCCAGCAACGAGGATACCTACAATGAGCAGTTCTTC,CASNEDTYNEQFF
-,TRBV18,TRBJ1-5,-,TGTGCCAGCTCACCAATTTCCGGCAATCAGCCCCAGCATTTT,CASSPISGNQPQHF